The 24 T cell receptor beta chains given below trace back to one sample, sequenced in a study of blood T cells in healthy people across ages. The use of a sample-barcoded 5' primer and a J-beta primer mix characterized a second PCR of roughly 6 to 11 cycles. Via MiXCR, TCRdb re-called the 5' RACE reads, giving one row per CDR3 protein. The sample yields 800,000 or so distinct CDR3 sequences, about half seen once. Sequencing input: blood. The origin of the receptors is a man aged 80 or over in good health.

The CDR3 sequence: CSAGHVEREYADTQYF. The CDR3 bases are TGCAGTGCTGGTCACGTCGAGCGGGAGTATGCAGATACGCAGTATTTT. The J gene is TRBJ2-3, the V gene TRBV20-1, with 8 bases aligning to TRBD2. V was pared by 5 bases and J by 4 bases, with 14 bases of the junction left unmatched. Germline lookup yields CDR1 DFQATT and CDR2 SNEGSKA (reference sequence). The CDR3 has 16 amino acids.

The V and J genes are TRBV6-6 and TRBJ2-1, with D perhaps TRBD1 (7 bases). Germline CDR1 MNHNY, CDR2 SVGAGI (reference sequence). The CDR3 is 12 amino acids. V shed 10 bases and J shed 13 bases, with 20 bases lying between them. CDR3: CATLGGGETQFF. CDR3 DNA: TGTGCCACCCTAGGGGGCGGGGAGACCCAGTTCTTC.

J is TRBJ2-7 and V is TRBV7-9; D may be TRBD2 (6 bases). Germline loops: CDR1 SEHNR, CDR2 FQNEAQ (reference sequence). The V end was cut by 5 bases, the J end by 3 bases, with 17 bases between. The CDR3 is 15 amino acids. DNA of the CDR3: TGTGCCAGCAGCACTCGGGACTGGGGGGACTACGAGCAGTACTTC. This gives the protein CASSTRDWGDYEQYF.

The rearrangement uses TRBV27 and TRBJ2-7, with D tentatively TRBD1 (6 bases). The germline V gene encodes CDR1 MNHEY and CDR2 SMNVEV (reference sequence). The CDR3 is 14 residues long. V dropped 5 bases and J dropped 10 bases, with 21 bases sitting between them. The CDR3 loop reads CASSTGTNIRAQYF. The CDR3 DNA follows: TGTGCCAGCAGTACCGGGACAAATATCAGGGCCCAGTACTTC.

The sample holds many counts of this clonotype. CDR3 DNA: TGTGCCAGCAGTAGAAGTAGGGAGACCCAGTACTTC. This gives the protein CASSRSRETQYF. This chain uses TRBV12-3 or TRBV12-4 with TRBJ2-5; D gene ambiguous. This CDR3 has 12 amino acids. V shed 5 bases and J shed 5 bases, with 9 bases lying between them.

V is TRBV9 and J is TRBJ1-4; D may be TRBD1 (5 bases). The germline V gene has CDR1 SGDLS and CDR2 YYNGEE. Trimming took off 1 base at V and 5 bases at J, with 9 bases between the two ends. The CDR3 is made up of 14 amino acids. For the CDR3, the DNA is TGTGCCAGCAGCGTAAACTGGGGCAATGAAAAACTGTTTTTT. Amino acids: CASSVNWGNEKLFF.

This chain links TRBV20-1 with TRBJ2-3; D ambiguous. Trimming cost V 0 bases and J 1 base, with 8 bases left between them. From germline, CDR1 is DFQATT and CDR2 SNEGSKA (reference sequence). This CDR3 has 14 amino acids. CDR3 nucleotides: TGCAGTGCTAGAGATCCCGACGGCACAGATACGCAGTATTTT. It encodes CSARDPDGTDTQYF.

J is TRBJ1-3 and V is TRBV14; D unclear. The germline CDR1 and CDR2 sequences are SGHDN and FVKESK. The CDR3 runs 15 residues. Trimming removed 2 bases from V and 7 bases from J, with 15 bases in between. The CDR3 spells CASSQIRQVGNTIYF. In DNA, the CDR3 is TGTGCCAGCAGCCAAATTCGTCAGGTCGGGAACACCATATATTTT.

This clonotype was recorded a few times. The rearrangement uses TRBV12-3 or TRBV12-4 and TRBJ1-2; D remains ambiguous. Trimming removed 3 bases at V and 4 bases at J, with 15 bases between. The CDR3 covers 15 residues. Here the CDR3 DNA reads TGTGCCAGCAGTTTTATAGGCCGCGGAAGCTATGGCTACACCTTC. It translates to CASSFIGRGSYGYTF.

This clonotype was picked up a small number of times. The chain recombines TRBV20-1 with TRBJ1-1; 8 positions match TRBD1. V shed 5 bases, J shed 0 bases, and the junction held 8 bases outside the gene matches. The germline V gene encodes CDR1 DFQATT and CDR2 SNEGSKA (reference sequence). The CDR3 is 15 amino acids. The CDR3 protein is CSAQDRGRMNTEAFF. DNA for the CDR3: TGCAGTGCTCAAGACAGGGGAAGAATGAACACTGAAGCTTTCTTT.

This chain uses TRBV5-3 with TRBJ2-7; 11 bases fit TRBD1. TRBV5-3 is treated as an ORF (open reading frame) with a function not yet certain. V lost 5 bases, J lost 1 base, and 8 bases stayed unmatched. This CDR3 has 16 amino acids. CDR3 DNA sequence: TGTGCCAGAAGACGCGGGACAGGGGGGGCGTCCTACGAGCAGTACTTC. Protein sequence: CARRRGTGGASYEQYF.

The chain recombines TRBV13 with TRBJ2-1; D gene unclear. Germline V gives CDR1 PRHDT, CDR2 FYEKMQ (reference sequence). The CDR3 length is 14 residues. Trimming removed 6 bases at V and 0 bases at J, with 9 bases between. CDR3 in amino acids: CASRQESSYNEQFF. DNA for the CDR3: TGTGCCAGCAGACAAGAAAGCTCCTACAATGAGCAGTTCTTC.

With regard to this clonotype: Germline is not matched at one junction end, which may reflect a read error. CDR3 nucleotides: TGTGCCAGCAGTTTGGGGCTAGCGGACAATGGGCAGTTCTTC. It yields the protein CASSLGLADNGQFF. The V and J genes are TRBV27 and TRBJ2-1; 7 nucleotides agree with TRBD2. Germline V gene data show CDR1 as MNHEY and CDR2 as SMNVEV (reference sequence). This CDR3 has 14 amino acids.

V and J are TRBV5-1 and TRBJ2-7; 12 bases are a match to TRBD2. CDR1 SGHRS and CDR2 YFSETQ come from the germline V gene. This CDR3 has 15 residues. J lost 3 bases, V lost 4 bases, and 5 bases had no gene match. CDR3 sequence (DNA): TGCGCCAGCAGCCTAGGGACTAGCGGGCTCTACGAGCAGTACTTC. Protein product: CASSLGTSGLYEQYF.

This chain joins TRBV5-6 and TRBJ1-2; D might be TRBD1 (6 bases). The CDR3 is 17 residues long. V lost 4 bases, J lost 2 bases, and 21 bases lay in between. CDR1 is SGHDT, CDR2 YYEEEE, per germline. The CDR3, as DNA: TGTGCCAGCAGCCCAACCTCGACAGGACTGGGAAACTATGGCTACACCTTC. It codes for CASSPTSTGLGNYGYTF.

Notes on this clonotype: The germline gene is not matched at one end of the junction; a read error may be the cause. The chain recombines TRBV12-3 or TRBV12-4 with TRBJ1-5; perhaps TRBD1 as D (6 bases). The CDR3 sequence is 13 residues long. CDR3 nucleotides: TGTGCCGGCAGTTTAGGGGGAGGTAAGCCCCAGCATTTT. Protein sequence: CAGSLGGGKPQHF.

This clonotype came up a few times. J is TRBJ2-3 and V is TRBV20-1; the D gene could be TRBD1 or TRBD2 (5 bases each). Trimming stripped 0 bases from V and 9 bases from J, with 13 bases between. Germline CDR1 reads DFQATT; CDR2 reads SNEGSKA (reference sequence). This CDR3 contains 13 residues. CDR3 loop: CSARDSGLRTQYF. The CDR3 DNA reads as TGCAGTGCTAGAGATTCGGGGCTTAGGACGCAGTATTTT.

V is TRBV7-2 and J is TRBJ2-4; tentative D call: TRBD1 (5 bases). The CDR3 length is 13 residues. The V end lost 1 base, the J end lost 9 bases, and 10 bases lay between the germline ends. Germline V lookup: CDR1 SGHTA, CDR2 FQGNSA. DNA for the CDR3: TGTGCCAGCAGCTTAGGGGCAGGGATCATTCAGTACTTC. This gives the protein CASSLGAGIIQYF.

The genes are TRBV20-1 and TRBJ1-4, with TRBD1 matching 7 bases. V trimming: 3 bases; J trimming: 6 bases; junction bases outside the gene matches: 4. There are 13 residues in the CDR3. CDR1 and CDR2 (germline): DFQATT, SNEGSKA (reference sequence). CDR3 in amino acids: CSARDRLDEKLFF. In nucleotides, the CDR3 is TGCAGTGCTAGGGACAGGTTGGATGAAAAACTGTTTTTT.

The sample holds many counts of this clonotype. This chain's CDR3 is CSVRRSEVLGGIMGSYNEQFF. The CDR3 nucleotides read TGCAGCGTTAGAAGGAGTGAGGTGTTGGGGGGGATAATGGGGTCCTACAATGAGCAGTTCTTC. The chain has TRBV29-1 and TRBJ2-1, with 7 bases matching TRBD2. There are 21 residues in the CDR3. The V and J ends lost 5 bases and 1 base, in that order; junction bases with no gene match: 26. Germline CDR1 SQVTM, CDR2 ANQGSEA.

This clonotype has just a few counts. V and J are TRBV12-3 or TRBV12-4 and TRBJ2-1; 13 positions match TRBD2. The trim removed 10 bases at V and 9 bases at J, leaving 12 bases unmatched. CDR3 length: 15 residues. CDR3: CATKSGTSGIGEQFF. The CDR3 DNA follows: TGTGCCACCAAATCCGGGACTAGCGGGATTGGTGAGCAGTTCTTC.

On this clonotype itself: A junction end diverges from the germline sequence, so it may reflect a read error. The chain combines TRBV4-2 with TRBJ2-1; D may be TRBD2 (6 bases). The germline CDR1 and CDR2 sequences are LGHNA and YNFKEQ. This CDR3 has 16 amino acids. DNA of the CDR3: TGTGCCAGAAGCCAAGATCGCGGCGGGGCCTACAATGAGCAGTTCTTC. This gives the protein CARSQDRGGAYNEQFF.

The chain employs TRBV30 and TRBJ1-1; D is ambiguous. The CDR3 is 13 amino acids. The V and J ends lost 0 bases and 3 bases respectively, with 8 bases between them. Germline CDR1 GTSNPN, CDR2 SVGIG (reference sequence). This CDR3 is CAWSVVKYTEAFF. CDR3 coding DNA: TGTGCCTGGAGTGTTGTCAAGTACACTGAAGCTTTCTTT.

V and J are TRBV10-3 and TRBJ1-2, with D possibly TRBD1 on 5 matching bases. Trimming stripped 4 bases from V and 4 bases from J, with 10 bases between. The CDR3 totals 13 residues. Germline CDR1 ENHRY, CDR2 SYGVKD. DNA of the CDR3: TGTGCCATCAGTGTTAAGGGGTTCTATGGCTACACCTTC. Translating gives CAISVKGFYGYTF.